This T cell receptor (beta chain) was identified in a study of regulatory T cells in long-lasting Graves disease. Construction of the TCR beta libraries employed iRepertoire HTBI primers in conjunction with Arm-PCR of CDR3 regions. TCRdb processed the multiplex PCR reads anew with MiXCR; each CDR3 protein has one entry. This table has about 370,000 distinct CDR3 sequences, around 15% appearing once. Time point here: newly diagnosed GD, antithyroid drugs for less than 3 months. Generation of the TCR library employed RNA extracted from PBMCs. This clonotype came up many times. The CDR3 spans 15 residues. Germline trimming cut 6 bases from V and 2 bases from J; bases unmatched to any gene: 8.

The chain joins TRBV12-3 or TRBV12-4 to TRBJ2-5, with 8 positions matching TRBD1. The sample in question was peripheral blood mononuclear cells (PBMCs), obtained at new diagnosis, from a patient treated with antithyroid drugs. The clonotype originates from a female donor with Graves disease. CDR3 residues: CASSFPGQGQETQYF. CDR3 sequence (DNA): TGTGCCAGCAGCTTTCCTGGACAGGGTCAAGAGACCCAGTACTTC.